This T cell receptor (beta chain) was retrieved from a study of T-cell reconstitution after alpha-beta-depleted transplantation in children. V lost 3 bases to trimming and J lost 9 bases; unmatched junction nucleotides: 7. Germline CDR1 and CDR2: MGHRA and YSYEKL. The CDR3 has 15 residues. Unique molecular identifiers were used to barcode this TCRbeta library. MiXCR, applied by TCRdb to the PCR reads, yields one record per CDR3 protein. The sample contains over 300,000 distinct CDR3 sequences, about a tenth of which appear only once. V gene TRBV4-1 combines with J gene TRBJ2-1, with 11 bases fitting TRBD2. Source: PBMCs from the stem cell graft donor, taken from the stem cell graft. The source of this sequence is a human donor who donated a stem cell graft to a child with acute lymphoblastic leukemia. The CDR3 loop is CASSQGLLAGVEQFF. CDR3 bases: TGCGCCAGCAGCCAGGGACTACTAGCGGGAGTTGAGCAGTTCTTC.